The 26 T cell receptor beta chains below come from one sample, sequenced in a study of T cell responses to AZD1222 COVID-19 vaccine. Clones were read by immunoSEQ multiplex PCR, and TCRdb kept only the in-frame ones, dropping some. The sample lists about 88,000 clones, over 75% occurring once. The sample in question was peripheral blood, obtained 28 days after the second AZD1222 dose. The origin of the receptors is an adult who received the AZD1222 COVID-19 vaccine.

The chain employs TRBV19 and TRBJ1-1; D possibly corresponds to TRBD1 (6 bases). From germline, CDR1 is LNHDA and CDR2 SQIVND (reference sequence). The CDR3 totals 15 residues. V was cut by 5 bases and J by 4 bases, with 17 bases left in between. In DNA, the CDR3 is TGTGCCAGTAGTTTCCAGAAGGGGGGAGGCACTGAAGCTTTCTTT. Translating gives CASSFQKGGGTEAFF.

V and J are TRBV11-2 and TRBJ1-1, with 7 bases identical to TRBD1. V lost 3 bases, J lost 5 bases, and 3 bases stayed unmatched. The CDR3 has 13 amino acids. Per the germline V gene, CDR1 is SGHAT and CDR2 is FQNNGV. CDR3 region: CASSFTGETEAFF. CDR3 coding DNA: TGTGCCAGCAGCTTTACAGGGGAGACTGAAGCTTTCTTT.

V and J are TRBV5-6 and TRBJ1-5, with TRBD1 as a possible D gene (6 bases). The CDR3 contains 14 residues. From germline, CDR1 is SGHDT and CDR2 YYEEEE. V was pared by 2 bases and J by 4 bases, with 10 bases between. This CDR3 reads CASSFTGYNQPQHF. DNA for the CDR3: TGTGCCAGCAGCTTCACAGGGTATAATCAGCCCCAGCATTTT.

The CDR3, as DNA: TGTGCCAGCAGCTTGGGGACAAGGGGAGGCTACACCTTC. It codes for CASSLGTRGGYTF. The V call is TRBV5-6, the J call TRBJ1-2; D may be TRBD1 (5 bases). The CDR3 sequence is 13 residues long. V lost 0 bases and J lost 8, with 11 bases in between. CDR1 SGHDT and CDR2 YYEEEE come from the germline V gene.

The V gene is TRBV19, the J gene TRBJ2-7; the match to TRBD2 covers 9 bases. V lost 2 bases to trimming and J lost 0 bases; unmatched junction nucleotides: 2. This CDR3 is built from 15 residues. Germline V gives CDR1 LNHDA, CDR2 SQIVND (reference sequence). The CDR3 coding sequence is TGTGCCAGTAGTATACTAGCGGGGACCTCCTACGAGCAGTACTTC. Translated, it gives CASSILAGTSYEQYF.

The chain recombines TRBV5-4 with TRBJ1-2, with 7 nucleotides matching TRBD1. The CDR3 is 14 residues long. Germline loops: CDR1 SGHNT, CDR2 YYREEE (reference sequence). The trim removed 0 bases at V and 7 bases at J, leaving 6 bases unmatched. CDR3 in amino acids: CASSLDRGWSGYTF. Written as DNA, the CDR3 is TGTGCCAGCAGCTTGGACAGGGGTTGGAGTGGCTACACCTTC. The entire variable domain, with the rest obtained from reference TRBV5-4 and TRBJ1-2, is as follows: ETGVTQSPTHLIKTRGQQVTLRCSSQSGHNTVSWYQQALGQGPQFIFQYYREEENGRGNFPPRFSGLQFPNYSSELNVNALELDDSALYLCASSLDRGWSGYTFGSGTRLTVV.

V gene TRBV18 combines with J gene TRBJ1-5, with 9 bases that match TRBD1. This CDR3 is built from 15 residues. Trimming cost V 3 bases and J 9 bases; bases outside gene matches: 9. Germline V gene sequence: CDR1 KGHSH, CDR2 LQKENI. The CDR3, as DNA: TGTGCCAGCTCACCCACAGGACAGGGGCAGGGGCCCCAGCATTTT. Translated: CASSPTGQGQGPQHF.

V gene TRBV24-1 combines with J gene TRBJ2-5; weak D call: TRBD1 (6 bases). Between the trimmed V and J ends, which lost 2 bases and 1 base, there was a span of 7 bases. The CDR3 has 14 amino acids. Germline CDR1 reads KGHDR; CDR2 reads SFDVKD. CDR3 DNA sequence: TGTGCCACCAGTGATTGGACAGCCCAAGAGACCCAGTACTTC. Translation gives CATSDWTAQETQYF.

The gene calls are TRBV27 and TRBJ2-7, with D tentatively TRBD1 (5 bases). Germline V lookup: CDR1 MNHEY, CDR2 SMNVEV (reference sequence). The CDR3 length is 15 residues. The ends were cut back, 5 bases at V and 2 bases at J, with 16 bases in the middle. DNA for the CDR3: TGTGCCAGCAGTGTCGACAGTAGGAACACCTACGAGCAGTACTTC. Translation gives CASSVDSRNTYEQYF.

The CDR3 DNA is TGTGCCAGCAGCTATTATCACACCGATTATAGCAATCAGCCCCAGCATTTT. Translating it yields CASSYYHTDYSNQPQHF. The chain couples TRBV28 to TRBJ1-5, with no clear D. CDR3 length equals 17 residues. The germline V and J ends were trimmed by 6 bases and 0 bases, with 18 bases remaining between them. Germline-derived CDR1 and CDR2 are MDHEN and SYDVKM.

The gene calls are TRBV29-1 and TRBJ1-4; TRBD1 might be the D (5 bases). Germline CDR1 is SQVTM and CDR2 is ANQGSEA. The ends were cut back, 1 base at V and 8 bases at J, with 11 bases in the middle. The CDR3 spans 13 residues. Written as DNA, the CDR3 is TGCAGCGTTGAAGGGGGACGGGGAGAAAAACTGTTTTTT. This translates into CSVEGGRGEKLFF.

The rearrangement joins TRBV19 to TRBJ1-1; a possible D gene is TRBD1 (6 bases). The germline V gene has CDR1 LNHDA and CDR2 SQIVND (reference sequence). The CDR3 runs 17 residues. The V gene lost 2 bases and the J gene lost 0 bases, with 16 bases spanning the gap. In nucleotides, the CDR3 is TGTGCCAGTAGTATATATCCGGGACACGTCATGAACACTGAAGCTTTCTTT. Protein product: CASSIYPGHVMNTEAFF.

The CDR3 coding sequence is TGTGCCAGTAGGTCTTGGCCCGAGGGAGAGCCCCAGCATTTT. Its protein product is CASRSWPEGEPQHF. The gene calls are TRBV19 and TRBJ1-5; D is undetermined. Germline values: CDR1 LNHDA, CDR2 SQIVND (reference sequence). The length of the CDR3 is 14 residues. V was clipped by 6 bases and J by 8 bases, with 17 bases between them.

This clone showed up just once. The CDR3 spells CASNSGSADGYTF. As DNA, the CDR3 is TGTGCCAGCAATTCTGGGAGTGCTGATGGCTACACCTTC. The chain joins TRBV28 to TRBJ1-2, with D unresolved. V was trimmed by 7 bases and J by 6 bases, leaving 15 bases between them. This CDR3 has 13 residues. CDR1 MDHEN and CDR2 SYDVKM come from the germline V gene.

The J gene is TRBJ2-3, the V gene TRBV2; tentative D call: TRBD1 (5 bases). The germline gives CDR1 SNHLY, CDR2 FYNNEI. V was trimmed by 6 bases and J by 14 bases, leaving 18 bases between them. The CDR3 length is 12 residues. The CDR3 reads CASSDAGLQGYF. In nucleotides, the CDR3 is TGTGCCAGCAGCGATGCAGGCCTTCAGGGGTATTTT.

The rearrangement joins TRBV19 to TRBJ1-5, with 8 bases fitting TRBD1. The J segment lost 0 bases and the V segment lost 11 bases, leaving 9 bases of the junction unmatched. The germline CDR1 and CDR2 sequences are LNHDA and SQIVND (reference sequence). This CDR3 has 15 amino acids. The CDR3 here is CAGGQGEYSNQPQHF. As DNA, the CDR3 is TGTGCCGGCGGACAGGGAGAATATAGCAATCAGCCCCAGCATTTT. Full variable domain (outside the CDR3, taken from reference TRBV19 and TRBJ1-5): DGGITQSPKYLFRKEGQNVTLSCEQNLNHDAMYWYRQDPGQGLRLIYYSQIVNDFQKGDIAEGYSVSREKKESFPLTVTSAQKNPTAFYLCAGGQGEYSNQPQHFGDGTRLSIL.

The J gene is TRBJ2-3, the V gene TRBV11-3, with 11 bases aligning to TRBD2. This CDR3 is 14 amino acids long. V lost 5 bases, J lost 6 bases, and 4 bases stayed unmatched. CDR1 SGHNT and CDR2 YENEEA come from the germline V gene. The DNA of the CDR3 is TGTGCCAGCAGCCCCCGGACTAGCGGGGATACGCAGTATTTT. It is translated as CASSPRTSGDTQYF.

V usage is TRBV29-1 and J usage is TRBJ1-4; D is unresolved. The CDR3 loop spans 13 amino acids. The V end lost 4 bases, the J end lost 8 bases, and 14 bases lay between the germline ends. Germline V lookup: CDR1 SQVTM, CDR2 ANQGSEA. The CDR3 sequence is CSVVREHGEKLFF. The DNA of the CDR3 is TGCAGCGTTGTTAGAGAGCATGGGGAAAAACTGTTTTTT.

The chain recombines TRBV19 with TRBJ2-5; D gene unclear. V lost 3 bases and J lost 3, with 2 bases in between. Per the germline V gene, CDR1 is LNHDA and CDR2 is SQIVND (reference sequence). CDR3 length: 11 amino acids. The chain's CDR3 is CASSMEETQYF. The CDR3 DNA sequence: TGTGCCAGTAGTATGGAAGAGACCCAGTACTTC.

V is TRBV7-2 and J is TRBJ2-7; TRBD2 is a possible D gene (6 bases). V was shortened by 4 bases and J by 0 bases, with 16 bases between the two germline ends. The CDR3 consists of 16 residues. CDR1 and CDR2 (germline): SGHTA, FQGNSA. In DNA form, the CDR3 reads TGTGCCAGCAGCTCCGCATCTCGGGGGACCTCCTACGAGCAGTACTTC. Protein sequence: CASSSASRGTSYEQYF.

This clone has just a few counts. V usage is TRBV19 and J usage is TRBJ2-5; D may be TRBD1 or TRBD2 (6 bases each). CDR1 is LNHDA, CDR2 SQIVND, per germline (reference sequence). Trimming shortened V by 6 bases and J by 3 bases, and 11 bases separated the two germline ends. The CDR3 has 13 amino acids. CDR3 amino acids: CASRRRGEETQYF. The CDR3 coding sequence is TGTGCCAGTAGAAGGAGGGGGGAAGAGACCCAGTACTTC.

This clone was seen more than once but under ten times. The chain joins TRBV19 to TRBJ1-1; D remains ambiguous. CDR3 length equals 13 residues. Germline values: CDR1 LNHDA, CDR2 SQIVND (reference sequence). V lost 3 bases to trimming and J lost 6 bases, with 11 bases between them. In DNA form, the CDR3 reads TGTGCCAGTAGTATCTCCGGTTGGCCTGAAGCTTTCTTT. Translated: CASSISGWPEAFF. The full variable domain, rest sourced from reference TRBV19 and TRBJ1-1, is DGGITQSPKYLFRKEGQNVTLSCEQNLNHDAMYWYRQDPGQGLRLIYYSQIVNDFQKGDIAEGYSVSREKKESFPLTVTSAQKNPTAFYLCASSISGWPEAFFGQGTRLTVV.

V gene TRBV7-8 combines with J gene TRBJ2-2, with D possibly being TRBD1 (6 bases). The CDR3 runs 17 residues. Germline V gene sequence: CDR1 SGHVS, CDR2 FQNEAQ. The V gene lost 5 bases and the J gene lost 4 bases, with 20 bases spanning the gap. The CDR3 DNA sequence: TGTGCCAGCAGCGCGGAGCTACAGGGCTGGAGCACCGGGGAGCTGTTTTTT. Amino acids: CASSAELQGWSTGELFF.

This clone was recorded only once. The gene calls are TRBV5-1 and TRBJ2-5, with 7 bases matching TRBD1. The CDR3 length is 15 residues. V lost 4 bases, J lost 4 bases, and 10 bases stayed unmatched. CDR1 and CDR2 (germline): SGHRS, YFSETQ. CDR3 nucleotides: TGCGCCAGCAGCCGGGCGACAGGGCCGGGAGAGACCCAGTACTTC. Translating it yields CASSRATGPGETQYF. The full variable domain, rest sourced from reference TRBV5-1 and TRBJ2-5, is KAGVTQTPRYLIKTRGQQVTLSCSPISGHRSVSWYQQTPGQGLQFLFEYFSETQRNKGNFPGRFSGRQFSNSRSEMNVSTLELGDSALYLCASSRATGPGETQYFGPGTRLLVL.

The chain uses TRBV9 and TRBJ2-7; 12 positions match TRBD1. Germline-derived CDR1 and CDR2 are SGDLS and YYNGEE. V dropped 2 bases and J dropped 7; count of bases not matched to a gene: 7. The CDR3 consists of 15 residues. The CDR3 nucleotides are TGTGCCAGCAGCGTGGGGGGACAGGGGGCGCGAGAGCAGTACTTC. It codes for CASSVGGQGAREQYF. Together with reference TRBV9 and TRBJ2-7, the CDR3 gives the full variable domain: DSGVTQTPKHLITATGQRVTLRCSPRSGDLSVYWYQQSLDQGLQFLIQYYNGEERAKGNILERFSAQQFPDLHSELNLSSLELGDSALYFCASSVGGQGAREQYFGPGTRLTVT.

This clone appeared once. The rearrangement joins TRBV7-9 to TRBJ2-3; 9 bases align to TRBD2. This CDR3 contains 16 residues. Germline V gene data show CDR1 as SEHNR and CDR2 as FQNEAQ (reference sequence). Germline trimming cut 2 bases from V and 1 base from J; bases unmatched to any gene: 4. CDR3 sequence: CASSLLRGGGTDTQYF. The CDR3 DNA reads TGTGCCAGCAGCTTACTGCGGGGGGGAGGCACAGATACGCAGTATTTT.